This T cell receptor (beta chain) was recovered during a study of T-cell memory formation after mild COVID-19 (dated by TCRdb to the early 2020s). Describing the broader study: Most TCR sequence clusters were specific to one of the two donors. T-cell clones expanding and contracting after mild COVID-19 in a couple of donors were tracked by longitudinal TCRalpha and TCRbeta repertoire sequencing. Two young, previously healthy adult volunteers made up the cohort, one male and one female. Overall results and qualifications from the work: Some responding clones were detected in pre-infection memory, suggesting pre-existing cross-reactive memory T cells joined the SARS-CoV-2 response. The study covered only a couple of mild cases, and larger cohorts including severe cases with pre-infection samples were considered necessary. Contracting CD4+ clones appeared mostly in the CM and EM memory subsets, whereas CD8+ clones were enriched in EMRA. Balanced CD4/CD8 phenotypes were observed for clones contracting from day 15 to 85, whereas a bias towards CD4+ was observed for a second wave of clones expanding from day 15 to 37. SARS-CoV-2 specificity was not confirmed for the second-wave clones peaking on day 37.

Notes on this clonotype: Its antigen is currently not known. No quality values exist for individual bases; no much larger clone is one base distant.

Ficoll-Paque density gradient centrifugation was used to isolate PBMCs. Sequencing was performed on an Illumina NovaSeq 6000. TCRalpha and TCRbeta cDNA libraries were constructed by 5'RACE with constant-segment primers, with sample barcodes and unique molecular identifiers being introduced. Trizol reagent was used to extract RNA from every sample. Library amplification was performed in two PCR steps, and a second sample barcode and Illumina TruSeq adapters were introduced in the second step. Sequencing of libraries was performed on an Illumina NovaSeq with 2 x 150 bp paired-end reads. The study's own analysis went as follows. With migec v1.2.7, reads were demultiplexed and then collapsed into UMI-guided consensus sequences. Using mixcr v2.1.11, the UMI consensuses were aligned to TRA and TRB V and J templates and assembled into clonotypes. Expanded or contracted clonotypes were those called significant by both edgeR and NoisET, with noise models trained on biological replicates. For edgeR calls, the thresholds were a false discovery rate-adjusted p below 0.01 and a log2 fold-change of 1. As an exploratory analysis of dynamics, PCA with hierarchical clustering was applied to max-normalized trajectories of the 1000 most abundant clonotypes. Each responding clone was given a CD4 or CD8 phenotype based on the CD4+ and CD8+ repertoires, which had been sequenced separately. TCRdb redid the processing of the public reads, applying fastp at Q25 and MiXCR, and retained in-frame beta chains. Each CDR3 protein gets just one entry, which takes the most common genes and DNA from the rows behind it. The V and J calls were determined by TCRdb, not by the authors. For this sample the table gives about 390,000 distinct CDR3 sequences, of which approximately 15% were detected only once. 20% to 25% of the sample is in the top ten clones.

This clonotype was obtained from a man aged 18 to 35 who had mild COVID-19 (a few samples of this study predate the infection). The sample titles of this study are shuffled in the database, so cell type and time point are left out; the donor was told from shared clones. The sample consisted of PBMCs or a T cell subset sorted from them (not recorded which).

The CDR3 protein is CASRTWQVIDQPQHF. The DNA sequence is given as TGTGCCAGCAGAACATGGCAGGTTATAGATCAGCCCCAGCATTTT. The chain links TRBV6-6 with TRBJ1-5, with no confident D gene call. Trimming costs V 6 bases and J 5 bases, and their ends lie 17 bases apart. The CDR3 goes from the cysteine to the phenylalanine over 15 residues. Only CDR3 DNA remains: 45 bases, in frame from the first base. The germline V gene (reference sequence) specifies MNHNY as CDR1 and SVGAGI as CDR2.